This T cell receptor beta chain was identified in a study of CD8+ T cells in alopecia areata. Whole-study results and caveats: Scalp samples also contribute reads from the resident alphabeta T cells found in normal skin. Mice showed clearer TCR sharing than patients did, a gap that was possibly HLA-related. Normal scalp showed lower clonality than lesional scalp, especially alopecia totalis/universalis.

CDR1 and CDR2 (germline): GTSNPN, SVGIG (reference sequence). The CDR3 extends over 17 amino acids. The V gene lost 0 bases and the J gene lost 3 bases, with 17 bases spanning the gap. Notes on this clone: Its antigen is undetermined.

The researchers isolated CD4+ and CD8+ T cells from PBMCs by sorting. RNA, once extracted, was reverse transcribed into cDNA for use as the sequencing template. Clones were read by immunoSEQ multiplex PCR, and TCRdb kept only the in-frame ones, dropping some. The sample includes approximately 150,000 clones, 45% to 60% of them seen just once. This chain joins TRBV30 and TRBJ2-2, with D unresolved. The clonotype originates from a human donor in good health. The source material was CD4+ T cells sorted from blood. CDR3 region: CAWSVLEMSWYTGELFF. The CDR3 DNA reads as TGTGCCTGGAGTGTTCTAGAGATGAGTTGGTACACCGGGGAGCTGTTTTTT.